This T cell receptor beta chain comes out of a study of blood T cell repertoires in COVID-19 (dated by TCRdb to 2019 to 2021). Context from the whole study: Samples covering the acute and convalescent phases of COVID-19 were provided by collaborators in the United States, Italy and Spain. The samples were drawn from two sources: the first 160 participants of the ongoing ImmuneRACE study, and about 1,300 subjects contributed by 6 global collaborators. The prospective study material was composed of cDNA or gDNA derived from T cells, B-cell-depleted T cells, or PBMCs. The sample metadata nearly always contained a de-identified subject ID, COVID-19 status, age in years and sex. The repertoires were made available in a free public database intended to serve as a resource for research on the immune response to SARS-CoV-2. The dataset comprised deeply sampled blood TCRbeta repertoires from subjects exposed to, actively infected with, or recovered from COVID-19. Where HLA class I and class II types were available, the types were taken from metadata supplied by the sample provider, not from assay-based typing.

TCRbeta CDR3 regions were amplified from genomic DNA by means of the immunoSEQ Assay, a bias-controlled multiplex PCR. Per the authors' processing: The number of nucleated cells in each sample was estimated from the amplification of reference gene primers within the assay. Sequence reads were collapsed and filtered to measure the absolute abundance of every unique TCRbeta CDR3 rearrangement. For each sample, productive Simpson clonality was calculated as the square root of Simpson's diversity index across productive rearrangements. This immuneACCESS table, as held by TCRdb, lists in-frame sequences with V and J called but not all clones. Of the missing ones, under half trace to an unresolved V gene in checked studies; the others have no known cause. That table supplies the V and J calls and clone size; D and trimming were determined from the DNA. This sample gives fewer than 45,000 clones in total; around 89% of them show up just once. The ten most abundant clones make up 25% to 30% of the sample.

The collaborating institutions used their own protocols to collect whole blood in K2EDTA tubes. For TCRbeta analysis, collaborator samples were shipped as frozen whole blood, as isolated PBMCs, or as DNA extracted from either sample type. Note on this clone: Its recognized antigen is unknown. No base quality values were provided; no much bigger clone lies one nucleotide off.

What the study reported, not specific to this receptor: The quantity of clinical and demographic metadata differed by source and by participant and was supplied without curation.

V lost 5 bases and J lost 1 base; the stretch between them is 2 bases long. Counted from cysteine to phenylalanine, this CDR3 has 12 amino acids. Kept here is only the CDR3 DNA, which spans 36 bases and is read in frame from base 1. Recombination connected TRBV12-3 or TRBV12-4 to TRBJ2-2; confidence is insufficient to name the D gene. The receptor's source is a man aged 60 to 69 with active or convalescent COVID-19. The sample consisted of peripheral blood. CDR3 sequence: CASSLNTGELFF. The DNA sequence is given as TGTGCCAGCAGTCTGAACACCGGGGAGCTGTTTTTT.